This entry lists 18 T cell receptor beta chains sequenced from one sample in a study of blood T cell repertoires in COVID-19. Some clones are missing from TCRdb's copy, which holds only in-frame ones; the method was immunoSEQ multiplex PCR. The sample has around 210,000 clones, about 78% seen once. The sample taken for sequencing was peripheral blood. The origin of the receptors is a woman in her seventies with acute or convalescent COVID-19.

The chain is built from TRBV7-6 and TRBJ1-5; TRBD1 might be the D (6 bases). The germline V and J ends were trimmed by 0 bases and 0 bases, with 15 bases remaining between them. This CDR3 is built from 18 residues. Looked up from germline, CDR1 is SGHVS and CDR2 is FNYEAQ. The CDR3 sequence: CASSLARSGDNSNQPQHF. The CDR3, as DNA: TGTGCCAGCAGCTTAGCGCGGTCAGGGGATAATAGCAATCAGCCCCAGCATTTT.

V gene TRBV13 combines with J gene TRBJ2-5; 9 bases are a match to TRBD1. Germline V gives CDR1 PRHDT, CDR2 FYEKMQ (reference sequence). J gave up 5 bases and V 4 bases, and 11 bases lay outside the gene matches. This CDR3 comprises 16 residues. This CDR3 is CASSSYRTGGSETQYF. The CDR3 coding sequence is TGTGCCAGCAGCTCATATCGCACAGGGGGCTCGGAGACCCAGTACTTC.

This chain uses TRBV7-2 with TRBJ2-3, with a tentative D call TRBD2 (5 bases). This CDR3 has 15 amino acids. Germline lookup yields CDR1 SGHTA and CDR2 FQGNSA. The V end was cut by 2 bases, the J end by 3 bases, with 12 bases between. Here the CDR3 reads CASSLRGRETDTQYF. CDR3 nucleotide sequence: TGTGCCAGCAGCTTACGAGGGAGAGAAACAGATACGCAGTATTTT.

This chain uses TRBV7-9 with TRBJ2-1, with 7 nucleotides matching TRBD1. Germline CDR1 SEHNR, CDR2 FQNEAQ (reference sequence). The CDR3 has 19 amino acids. V gave up 5 bases and J gave up 3 bases; unmatched junction bases: 19. CDR3 protein: CASSPRARDSRRLYNEQFF. The CDR3 DNA sequence: TGTGCCAGCAGCCCGAGGGCCCGGGACAGCCGTAGGCTCTACAATGAGCAGTTCTTC.

This clone was counted a single time. The rearrangement uses TRBV7-2 and TRBJ1-2; 7 positions agree with TRBD1. Unmatched junction bases numbered 1, after V lost 1 base and J lost 2 bases. Germline V gene data show CDR1 as SGHTA and CDR2 as FQGNSA. This CDR3 comprises 14 residues. CDR3 sequence reads: CASSLDRGNYGYTF. The CDR3 nucleotides are TGTGCCAGCAGCTTAGACAGGGGCAACTATGGCTACACCTTC.

The genes are TRBV28 and TRBJ2-1, with 9 bases aligning to TRBD1. CDR3 length: 15 residues. Germline-derived CDR1 and CDR2 are MDHEN and SYDVKM. Trimming removed 7 bases from V and 5 bases from J; junction bases left unmatched: 9. CDR3 loop: CASKDGTGSHNEQFF. CDR3 coding DNA: TGTGCCAGCAAAGACGGGACAGGGAGTCACAATGAGCAGTTCTTC.

V and J are TRBV5-5 and TRBJ1-5, with D possibly matching TRBD1 (6 bases). Between the trimmed V and J ends, which lost 2 bases and 0 bases, there was a span of 15 bases. CDR1 is SGHKS and CDR2 is YYEKEE in the germline V gene (reference sequence). This CDR3 contains 17 residues. CDR3 nucleotides: TGTGCCAGCAGCTTCCGACCCCCAGGGGATAGCAATCAGCCCCAGCATTTT. Translation gives CASSFRPPGDSNQPQHF.

The chain has TRBV7-9 and TRBJ2-5; D is unresolved. This CDR3 region has 14 residues. V lost 1 base and J lost 5, with 11 bases in between. The germline CDR1 and CDR2 sequences are SEHNR and FQNEAQ (reference sequence). The CDR3, as DNA: TGTGCCAGCAGCTTAGATACGGGTTTGGAGACCCAGTACTTC. Encoded protein: CASSLDTGLETQYF.

The chain couples TRBV5-1 to TRBJ2-7; 7 bases fit TRBD1. The junction had 4 bases not matched to a gene; V was cut back by 0 bases and J by 1 base. Germline V gene lookup returns CDR1 SGHRS and CDR2 YFSETQ. The CDR3 totals 15 residues. DNA of the CDR3: TGCGCCAGCAGCTTGGGACAGGGACCTTCCTACGAGCAGTACTTC. Its protein is CASSLGQGPSYEQYF.

CDR3 sequence reads: CASSVDSSGRVLRYEQFF. The CDR3 DNA is TGTGCCAGCAGCGTAGATTCTAGCGGGAGGGTTTTACGCTATGAGCAGTTCTTC. V and J are TRBV9 and TRBJ2-1, with 12 bases lining up with TRBD2. The ends lost 0 bases at V and 8 bases at J; junction bases unmatched: 12. Germline loops: CDR1 SGDLS, CDR2 YYNGEE. This CDR3 comprises 18 residues.

The gene calls are TRBV7-8 and TRBJ2-7; tentatively, D is TRBD1 (6 bases). This CDR3 contains 14 residues. Germline V CDR1 and CDR2: SGHVS, FQNEAQ. V dropped 2 bases and J dropped 2 bases, with 10 bases sitting between them. The CDR3 DNA reads TGTGCCAGCAGCTTATACACAGGGCCCTACGAGCAGTACTTC. This translates into CASSLYTGPYEQYF.

This sequence joins TRBV9 and TRBJ2-3; 10 nucleotides line up with TRBD1. V lost 4 bases, J lost 0 bases, and 11 bases stayed unmatched. CDR1 and CDR2 (germline): SGDLS, YYNGEE. The CDR3 contains 18 residues. This CDR3 is CASSPARDRGPSTDTQYF. DNA for the CDR3: TGTGCCAGCAGCCCAGCCCGGGACAGGGGACCTAGCACAGATACGCAGTATTTT.

Of note for this clone: At one end the junction does not follow the germline gene, possibly because of a read error. CDR3 residues: CASSRTGGFSHEQYF. The CDR3 DNA follows: TGCGCCAGCAGCCGAACAGGGGGTTTCTCCCACGAGCAGTACTTC. The chain combines TRBV5-1 with TRBJ2-7, with 8 nucleotides matching TRBD1. CDR1 and CDR2 from the germline V gene are SGHRS and YFSETQ. The CDR3 spans 15 residues.

The chain uses TRBV28 and TRBJ2-1; 9 bases are shared with TRBD2. From germline, CDR1 is MDHEN and CDR2 SYDVKM. The CDR3 has 14 residues. Germline trimming cut 6 bases from V and 3 bases from J; bases unmatched to any gene: 3. Here the CDR3 reads CASRGAGGYNEQFF. The CDR3 DNA reads as TGTGCCAGCAGGGGAGCGGGAGGCTACAATGAGCAGTTCTTC.

V gene TRBV5-4 combines with J gene TRBJ1-1; maybe TRBD1 (6 bases). The CDR3 covers 14 residues. Germline V lookup: CDR1 SGHNT, CDR2 YYREEE (reference sequence). V was clipped by 4 bases and J by 5 bases, with 15 bases between them. Here the CDR3 reads CASSVTGRGTEAFF. The DNA of the CDR3 is TGTGCCAGCAGCGTAACAGGGAGGGGGACTGAAGCTTTCTTT.

The genes are TRBV6-1 and TRBJ1-5, with a tentative D call TRBD1 (6 bases). Germline V gives CDR1 MNHNS, CDR2 SASEGT. The CDR3 extends over 16 amino acids. V dropped 4 bases and J dropped 0 bases, with 13 bases sitting between them. CDR3 loop: CASSVETGYSNQPQHF. The CDR3 DNA is TGTGCCAGCAGTGTTGAAACAGGGTATAGCAATCAGCCCCAGCATTTT.

This sequence joins TRBV11-2 and TRBJ2-1; 13 nucleotides line up with TRBD2. The V gene end was trimmed by 5 bases and the J gene end by 5 bases; junction bases not matched to a gene: 9. Germline values: CDR1 SGHAT, CDR2 FQNNGV. The CDR3 covers 17 residues. The CDR3 is CASSPGLAGVVHNEQFF. Here the CDR3 DNA reads TGTGCCAGCAGCCCCGGACTAGCGGGAGTCGTTCACAATGAGCAGTTCTTC. Filled out from reference TRBV11-2 and TRBJ2-1, the complete variable domain reads EAGVAQSPRYKIIEKRQSVAFWCNPISGHATLYWYQQILGQGPKLLIQFQNNGVVDDSQLPKDRFSAERLKGVDSTLKIQPAKLEDSAVYLCASSPGLAGVVHNEQFFGPGTRLTVL.

The chain uses TRBV19 and TRBJ2-2; D is unresolved. Trimming pared 6 bases from V and 9 bases from J, leaving 17 bases between. The CDR3 spans 14 residues. Germline V gene lookup returns CDR1 LNHDA and CDR2 SQIVND (reference sequence). The CDR3 loop is CASSPRPGPRELFF. DNA for the CDR3: TGTGCCAGTAGCCCCCGCCCGGGTCCCAGGGAGCTGTTTTTT.